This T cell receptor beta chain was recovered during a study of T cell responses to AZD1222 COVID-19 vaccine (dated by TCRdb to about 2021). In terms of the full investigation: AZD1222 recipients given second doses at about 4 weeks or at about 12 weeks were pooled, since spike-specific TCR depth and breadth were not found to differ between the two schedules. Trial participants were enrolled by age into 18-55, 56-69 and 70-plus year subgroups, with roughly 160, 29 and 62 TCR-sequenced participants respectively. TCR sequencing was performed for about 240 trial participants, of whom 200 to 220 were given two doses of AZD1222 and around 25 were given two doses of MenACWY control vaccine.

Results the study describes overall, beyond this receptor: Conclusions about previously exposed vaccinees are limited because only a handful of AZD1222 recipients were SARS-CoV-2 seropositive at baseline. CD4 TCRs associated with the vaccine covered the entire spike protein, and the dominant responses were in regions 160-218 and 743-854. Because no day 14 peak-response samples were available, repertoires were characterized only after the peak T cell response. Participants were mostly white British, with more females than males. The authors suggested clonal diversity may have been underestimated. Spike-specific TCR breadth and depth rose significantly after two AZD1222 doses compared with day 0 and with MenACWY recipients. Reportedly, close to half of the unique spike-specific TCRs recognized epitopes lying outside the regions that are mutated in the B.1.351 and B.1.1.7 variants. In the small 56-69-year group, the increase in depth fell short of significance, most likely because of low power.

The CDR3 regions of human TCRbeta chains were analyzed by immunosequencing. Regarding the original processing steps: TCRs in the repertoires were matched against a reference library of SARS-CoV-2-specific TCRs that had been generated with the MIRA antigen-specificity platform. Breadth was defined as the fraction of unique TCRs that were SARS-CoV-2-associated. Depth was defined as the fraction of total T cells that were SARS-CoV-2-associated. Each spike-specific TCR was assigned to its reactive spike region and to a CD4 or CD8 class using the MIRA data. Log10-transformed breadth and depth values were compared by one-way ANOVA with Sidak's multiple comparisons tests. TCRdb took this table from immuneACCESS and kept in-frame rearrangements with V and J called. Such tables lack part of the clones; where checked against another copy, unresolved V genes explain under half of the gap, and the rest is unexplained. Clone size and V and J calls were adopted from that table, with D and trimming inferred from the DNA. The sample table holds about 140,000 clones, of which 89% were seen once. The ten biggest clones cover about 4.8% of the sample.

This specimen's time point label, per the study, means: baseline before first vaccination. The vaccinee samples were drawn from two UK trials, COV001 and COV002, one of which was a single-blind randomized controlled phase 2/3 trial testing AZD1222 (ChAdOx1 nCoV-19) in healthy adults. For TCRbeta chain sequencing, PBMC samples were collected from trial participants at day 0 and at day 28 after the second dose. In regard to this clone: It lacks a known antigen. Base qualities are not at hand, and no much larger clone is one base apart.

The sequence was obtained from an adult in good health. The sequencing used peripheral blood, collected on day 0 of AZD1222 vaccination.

The CDR3 amino acid sequence is: CASTRPGRDYGYTF. The nucleotide sequence is given as TGTGCCAGCACCCGCCCGGGAAGGGATTATGGCTACACCTTC. The V and J genes are TRBV7-2 and TRBJ1-2, with the D segment identity uncertain. V sheds 7 bases and J sheds 5 bases, leaving 17 bases between their ends. The CDR3 runs 14 residues from the cysteine to the phenylalanine. The entry retains the CDR3 DNA only, 42 bases that are in frame from base 1. The germline V gene supplies CDR1 SGHTA and CDR2 FQGNSA.